Below, one T cell receptor (beta chain) is given with its context. This sample was taken from a study of T cell changes during pregnancy in multiple sclerosis. The protocol was immunoSEQ multiplex PCR, while the TCRdb copy is restricted to in-frame clones and leaves out a portion. The sample contains roughly 58,000 clones, 85% to 95% of which appear only once. This CDR3 has 15 amino acids. V was shortened by 1 base and J by 6 bases, with 15 bases between the two germline ends. Germline assignment: CDR1 SGHDN and CDR2 FVKESK. This receptor was taken from a female donor with multiple sclerosis, enrolled in a pregnancy study. The material was CD8+ T cells from peripheral blood mononuclear cells, obtained in the third trimester of pregnancy. The chain joins TRBV14 to TRBJ1-1, with no clear D. Here the CDR3 reads CASSQGRGMVAEAFF. The CDR3 region has the DNA TGTGCCAGCAGCCAAGGACGGGGAATGGTCGCTGAAGCTTTCTTT.